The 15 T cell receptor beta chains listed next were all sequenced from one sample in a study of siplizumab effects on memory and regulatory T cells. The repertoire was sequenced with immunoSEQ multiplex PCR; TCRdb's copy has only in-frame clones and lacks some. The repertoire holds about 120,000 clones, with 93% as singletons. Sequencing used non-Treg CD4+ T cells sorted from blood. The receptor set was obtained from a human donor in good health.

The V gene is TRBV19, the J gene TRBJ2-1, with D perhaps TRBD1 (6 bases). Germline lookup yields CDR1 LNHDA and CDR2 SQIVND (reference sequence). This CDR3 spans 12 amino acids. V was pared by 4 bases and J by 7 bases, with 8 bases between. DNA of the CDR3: TGTGCCAGTAGTAAGGGGGAGAATGAGCAGTTCTTC. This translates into CASSKGENEQFF.

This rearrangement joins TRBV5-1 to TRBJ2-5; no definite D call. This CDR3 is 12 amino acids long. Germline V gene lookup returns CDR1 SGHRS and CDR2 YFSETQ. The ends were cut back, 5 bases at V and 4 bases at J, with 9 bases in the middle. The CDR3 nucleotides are TGCGCCAGCAGAGTGGTTTCAGAGACCCAGTACTTC. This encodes CASRVVSETQYF.

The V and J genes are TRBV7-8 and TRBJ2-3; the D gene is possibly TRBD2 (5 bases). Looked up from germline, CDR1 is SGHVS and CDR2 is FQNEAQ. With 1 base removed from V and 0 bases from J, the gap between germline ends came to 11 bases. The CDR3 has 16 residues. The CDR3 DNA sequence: TGTGCCAGCAGCTTAGAAGGCAGGACTAGCACAGATACGCAGTATTTT. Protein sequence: CASSLEGRTSTDTQYF.

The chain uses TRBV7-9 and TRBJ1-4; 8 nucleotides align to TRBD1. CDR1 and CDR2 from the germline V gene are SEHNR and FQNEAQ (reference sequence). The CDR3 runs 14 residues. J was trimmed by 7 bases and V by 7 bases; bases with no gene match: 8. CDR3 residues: CASTTQGAIEKLFF. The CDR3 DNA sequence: TGTGCCAGCACCACCCAGGGGGCAATTGAAAAACTGTTTTTT.

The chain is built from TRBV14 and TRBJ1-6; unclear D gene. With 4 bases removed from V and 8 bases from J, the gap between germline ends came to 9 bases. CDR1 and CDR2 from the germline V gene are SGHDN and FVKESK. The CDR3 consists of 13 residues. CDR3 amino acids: CASSLMPDSPLHF. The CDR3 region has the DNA TGTGCCAGCAGCCTGATGCCGGATTCACCCCTCCACTTT.

As DNA, the CDR3 is TGTGCCAGCAGTACCCCGGGCAGGGGGAACACAGATACGCAGTATTTT. It codes for CASSTPGRGNTDTQYF. J is TRBJ2-3 and V is TRBV28, with 7 bases identical to TRBD1. J was trimmed by 2 bases and V by 5 bases; bases with no gene match: 10. The CDR3 loop spans 16 amino acids. CDR1 is MDHEN, CDR2 SYDVKM, per germline.

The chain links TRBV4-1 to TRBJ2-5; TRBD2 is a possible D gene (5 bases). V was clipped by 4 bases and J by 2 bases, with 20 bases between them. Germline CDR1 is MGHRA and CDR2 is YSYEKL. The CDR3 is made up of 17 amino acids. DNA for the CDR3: TGCGCCAGCAGCCCAGATAAAATTCCGAGCGGACAAGAGACCCAGTACTTC. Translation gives CASSPDKIPSGQETQYF.

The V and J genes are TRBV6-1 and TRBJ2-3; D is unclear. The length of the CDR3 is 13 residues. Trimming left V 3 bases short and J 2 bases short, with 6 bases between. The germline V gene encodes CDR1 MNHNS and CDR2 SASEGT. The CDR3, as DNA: TGTGCCAGCAGTGAGAGGTACACAGATACGCAGTATTTT. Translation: CASSERYTDTQYF.

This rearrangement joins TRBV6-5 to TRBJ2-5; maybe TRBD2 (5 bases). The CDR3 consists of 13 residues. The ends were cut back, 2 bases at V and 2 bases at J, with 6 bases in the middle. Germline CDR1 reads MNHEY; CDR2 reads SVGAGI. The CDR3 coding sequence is TGTGCCAGCAGTTACGGACTTCAAGAGACCCAGTACTTC. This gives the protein CASSYGLQETQYF.

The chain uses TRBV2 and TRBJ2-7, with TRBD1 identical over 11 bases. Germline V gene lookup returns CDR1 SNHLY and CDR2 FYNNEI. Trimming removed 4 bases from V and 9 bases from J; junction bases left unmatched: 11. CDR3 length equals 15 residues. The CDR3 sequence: CASSVSGQGVVVQYF. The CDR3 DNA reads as TGTGCCAGCAGTGTTTCGGGACAGGGGGTCGTCGTGCAGTACTTC.

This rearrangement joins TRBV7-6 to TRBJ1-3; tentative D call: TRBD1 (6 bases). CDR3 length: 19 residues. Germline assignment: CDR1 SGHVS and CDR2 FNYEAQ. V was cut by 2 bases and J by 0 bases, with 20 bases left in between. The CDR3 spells CASSLKEGGGPFSGNTIYF. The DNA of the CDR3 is TGTGCCAGCAGCTTAAAGGAGGGTGGGGGGCCCTTCTCTGGAAACACCATATATTTT.

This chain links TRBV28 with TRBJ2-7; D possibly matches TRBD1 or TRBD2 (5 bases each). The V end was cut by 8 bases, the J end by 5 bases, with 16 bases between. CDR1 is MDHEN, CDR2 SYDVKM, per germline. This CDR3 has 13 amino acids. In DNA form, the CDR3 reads TGTGCCAGCGAGGCCCAGGTGGGACACGAGCAGTACTTC. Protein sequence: CASEAQVGHEQYF.

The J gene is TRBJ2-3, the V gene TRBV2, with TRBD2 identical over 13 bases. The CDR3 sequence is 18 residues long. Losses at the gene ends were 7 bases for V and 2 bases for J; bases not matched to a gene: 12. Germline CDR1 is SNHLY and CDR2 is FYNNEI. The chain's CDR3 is CASNGGLGLAGTTDTQYF. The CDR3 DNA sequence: TGTGCCAGCAACGGAGGTCTGGGACTAGCGGGGACCACAGATACGCAGTATTTT.

The CDR3 DNA is TGTGCCAGCAGCCCGACTAGCGGATTATACGAGCAGTACTTC. Its translation: CASSPTSGLYEQYF. This chain links TRBV7-9 with TRBJ2-7, with 9 bases aligning to TRBD2. The CDR3 loop spans 14 amino acids. V lost 5 bases and J lost 4; bases outside the gene matches: 6. The germline gives CDR1 SEHNR, CDR2 FQNEAQ (reference sequence).

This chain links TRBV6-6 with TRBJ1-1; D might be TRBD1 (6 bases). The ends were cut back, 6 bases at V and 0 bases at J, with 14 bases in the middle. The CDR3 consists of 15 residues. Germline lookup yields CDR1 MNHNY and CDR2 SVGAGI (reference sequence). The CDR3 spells CASSRSGQLNTEAFF. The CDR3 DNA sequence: TGTGCCAGCAGCCGAAGCGGACAGTTGAACACTGAAGCTTTCTTT.